One and the same sample provided the 9 T cell receptor beta chains below, sequenced in a study of blood T cell repertoires in COVID-19. Method: immunoSEQ multiplex PCR; TCRdb's copy keeps in-frame clones and lacks some. The sample carries around 160,000 clones, 80% to 90% recorded once. The sample taken for sequencing was peripheral blood. Receptors originate from a woman in her fifties or sixties with COVID-19, enrolled during active disease.

The chain is built from TRBV10-2 and TRBJ1-4; possibly TRBD1 for D (6 bases). The CDR3 extends over 16 amino acids. The germline V gene encodes CDR1 WSHSY and CDR2 SAAADI. V dropped 6 bases and J dropped 1 base, with 15 bases sitting between them. CDR3 in DNA: TGCGCCAGCAGGGGGATAGGGGGGGGAACTAATGAAAAACTGTTTTTT. Translating gives CASRGIGGGTNEKLFF.

The chain recombines TRBV5-1 with TRBJ1-4, with 7 bases fitting TRBD1. CDR3 length equals 15 residues. Trimming took 0 bases from V and 8 from J; bases not matched to a gene: 7. Per germline, CDR1 SGHRS and CDR2 YFSETQ. CDR3 in amino acids: CASSLGGGLEEKLFF. The CDR3 nucleotides read TGCGCCAGCAGCTTGGGAGGGGGCTTAGAAGAAAAACTGTTTTTT.

The V and J genes are TRBV12-5 and TRBJ1-2, with D unclear. V lost 2 bases and J lost 5, with 12 bases in between. Germline CDR1 and CDR2: LGHNT and FRNRAP. The CDR3 runs 14 residues. The CDR3 is CASGLSGGRYGYTF. The DNA for the CDR3 is TGTGCTAGTGGTTTGTCTGGAGGGCGGTATGGCTACACCTTC.

The CDR3 nucleotides are TGTGCCAGCAGGAACGGACAGGGCCCCTACAATGAGCAGTTCTTC. It specifies CASRNGQGPYNEQFF. V gene TRBV2 combines with J gene TRBJ2-1; 8 bases are shared with TRBD1. The J segment lost 2 bases and the V segment lost 6 bases, leaving 6 bases of the junction unmatched. Germline V gene data show CDR1 as SNHLY and CDR2 as FYNNEI. CDR3 size: 15 residues.

The V gene is TRBV7-8, the J gene TRBJ1-2, with D possibly TRBD1 on 5 matching bases. CDR3 size: 15 residues. V gave up 1 base and J gave up 4 bases, with 13 bases separating them. CDR1 SGHVS and CDR2 FQNEAQ come from the germline V gene. The CDR3 is CASSLGEGQGYGYTF. As DNA, the CDR3 is TGTGCCAGCAGCTTAGGGGAGGGGCAGGGCTATGGCTACACCTTC.

V is TRBV24-1 and J is TRBJ1-5; 7 positions agree with TRBD1. Trimming removed 6 bases from V and 4 bases from J; junction bases left unmatched: 5. CDR1 and CDR2 from the germline V gene are KGHDR and SFDVKD. The CDR3 has 14 residues. The CDR3, as DNA: TGTGCCACCAGTTCCGGGACAGAAAATCAGCCCCAGCATTTT. Translation gives CATSSGTENQPQHF.

The rearrangement joins TRBV7-9 to TRBJ1-5, with D maybe TRBD1 (5 bases). CDR3 size: 15 residues. V was clipped by 10 bases and J by 2 bases, with 18 bases between them. Germline CDR1 reads SEHNR; CDR2 reads FQNEAQ (reference sequence). In DNA, the CDR3 is TGTGCCACCTCCAACAGTTGGGGGGGCAATCAGCCCCAGCATTTT. As protein: CATSNSWGGNQPQHF.

V and J are TRBV29-1 and TRBJ2-7, with D perhaps TRBD2 (7 bases). Trimming left V 6 bases short and J 5 bases short, with 20 bases between. The CDR3 loop spans 14 amino acids. CDR1 is SQVTM, CDR2 ANQGSEA, per germline. The CDR3 DNA sequence: TGCAGCGTCCACAGTGGGGGGGGCCACAACGAGCAGTACTTC. Translating it yields CSVHSGGGHNEQYF.

This clone was detected only once. The same CDR3 is also encoded by other DNA sequences in this sample. V is TRBV7-9 and J is TRBJ1-2, with 10 bases lining up with TRBD1. The V gene end was trimmed by 6 bases and the J gene end by 2 bases; junction bases not matched to a gene: 3. Germline lookup yields CDR1 SEHNR and CDR2 FQNEAQ (reference sequence). This CDR3 region has 14 residues. CDR3 protein: CASSSGQGNYGYTF. The CDR3 DNA reads TGTGCCAGCAGTTCGGGACAGGGGAACTATGGCTACACCTTC.